These 21 T cell receptor beta chains were all obtained from the same sample, sequenced in a study of blood T cell repertoires in COVID-19. TCRdb's copy holds only in-frame clones and misses some; the assay was immunoSEQ multiplex PCR. The table shows 95,000 to 120,000 clones, with about 85% occurring only once. What was sequenced was peripheral blood. The source of these receptors is a human donor in a cohort sampled during active COVID-19.

The genes are TRBV6-6 and TRBJ2-7; D is uncertain. This CDR3 has 13 residues. Germline assignment: CDR1 MNHNY and CDR2 SVGAGI (reference sequence). Trimming took off 2 bases at V and 7 bases at J, with 12 bases between the two ends. The CDR3 DNA sequence: TGTGCCAGCAGTTACGGCTTGGTCGGGGAGCAGTACTTC. Translating it yields CASSYGLVGEQYF.

The rearrangement uses TRBV27 and TRBJ1-2, with a weak D call TRBD1 (6 bases). CDR1 is MNHEY and CDR2 is SMNVEV in the germline V gene (reference sequence). The CDR3 has 14 amino acids. V dropped 3 bases and J dropped 3 bases, with 11 bases sitting between them. The CDR3 spells CASSFRGGYYGYTF. CDR3 nucleotide sequence: TGTGCCAGCAGTTTCAGGGGTGGGTACTATGGCTACACCTTC.

The V call is TRBV7-8, the J call TRBJ1-2, with TRBD1 identical over 7 bases. This CDR3 contains 16 residues. V shed 4 bases, J shed 3 bases, and the junction held 11 bases outside the gene matches. In germline, CDR1 is SGHVS, CDR2 FQNEAQ. The CDR3 is CASSSGEGGAHYGYTF. CDR3 DNA sequence: TGTGCCAGCAGCTCCGGGGAAGGGGGCGCACACTATGGCTACACCTTC.

The gene calls are TRBV2 and TRBJ2-6; D gene uncertain. Trimming pared 1 base from V and 0 bases from J, leaving 10 bases between. The CDR3 is 17 residues long. Looked up from germline, CDR1 is SNHLY and CDR2 is FYNNEI. The CDR3 region has the DNA TGTGCCAGCAGTGAAGACAGCCCCTTCTCTGGGGCCAACGTCCTGACTTTC. It codes for CASSEDSPFSGANVLTF.

V is TRBV5-6 and J is TRBJ1-1, with D unresolved. The length of the CDR3 is 14 residues. V lost 1 base, J lost 1 base, and 8 bases lay in between. Germline V CDR1 and CDR2: SGHDT, YYEEEE. CDR3 DNA sequence: TGTGCCAGCAGCTTGCCAGGAAGGAACACTGAAGCTTTCTTT. The encoded protein is CASSLPGRNTEAFF. The full variable domain, completed using reference TRBV5-6 and TRBJ1-1, is DAGVTQSPTHLIKTRGQQVTLRCSPKSGHDTVSWYQQALGQGPQFIFQYYEEEERQRGNFPDRFSGHQFPNYSSELNVNALLLGDSALYLCASSLPGRNTEAFFGQGTRLTVV.

This clone was observed once. The chain has TRBV28 and TRBJ2-7; D gene ambiguous. The V gene's germline CDR1 is MDHEN and CDR2 SYDVKM. This CDR3 has 15 amino acids. The V end was cut by 3 bases, the J end by 4 bases, with 16 bases between. The CDR3 nucleotides are TGTGCCAGCAGTTTCCAGGCTCTTGGAAGGTACGAGCAGTACTTC. Translation gives CASSFQALGRYEQYF.

The chain has TRBV5-1 and TRBJ2-7; D not certain. Trimming left V 7 bases short and J 3 bases short, with 11 bases between. CDR1 SGHRS and CDR2 YFSETQ come from the germline V gene. This CDR3 contains 12 residues. DNA of the CDR3: TGCGCCAGCGCGGCCCACGGCTACGAGCAGTACTTC. It translates to CASAAHGYEQYF.

This chain connects TRBV12-5 to TRBJ1-6; a possible D gene is TRBD1 (5 bases). The germline V gene encodes CDR1 LGHNT and CDR2 FRNRAP. The V end lost 2 bases, the J end lost 7 bases, and 15 bases lay between the germline ends. There are 16 residues in the CDR3. CDR3 loop: CASGLTQLGGNSPLHF. The CDR3 DNA reads TGTGCTAGTGGTTTGACACAGCTCGGGGGGAATTCACCCCTCCACTTT.

The CDR3 spells CASRQGTGRDTEAFF. The CDR3 DNA reads TGTGCCAGCAGGCAGGGGACTGGGAGGGACACTGAAGCTTTCTTT. The V call is TRBV6-5, the J call TRBJ1-1, with D possibly TRBD1 on 6 matching bases. V was clipped by 6 bases and J by 3 bases, with 17 bases between them. There are 15 residues in the CDR3. Germline V CDR1 and CDR2: MNHEY, SVGAGI.

This rearrangement joins TRBV27 to TRBJ2-7, with D perhaps TRBD1 (5 bases). The germline V gene encodes CDR1 MNHEY and CDR2 SMNVEV (reference sequence). The V gene lost 6 bases and the J gene lost 4 bases, with 19 bases spanning the gap. The CDR3 extends over 15 amino acids. The CDR3 DNA reads TGTGCCAGCAGCCCCTCAATCGCAGGGTGGTACGAGCAGTACTTC. It specifies CASSPSIAGWYEQYF.

This clone has a single count. This chain uses TRBV29-1 with TRBJ2-7, with 9 bases matching TRBD1. The V segment lost 4 bases and the J segment 1 base; nucleotides outside the gene matches: 5. CDR3 length: 14 amino acids. The germline CDR1 and CDR2 sequences are SQVTM and ANQGSEA. As DNA, the CDR3 is TGCAGCGTTGTTGGGACAGGGCCTTCCTACGAGCAGTACTTC. It translates to CSVVGTGPSYEQYF.

The chain has TRBV5-1 and TRBJ1-3; no clear D. Trimming took off 4 bases at V and 4 bases at J, with 6 bases between the two ends. Germline CDR1 is SGHRS and CDR2 is YFSETQ. The CDR3 is made up of 12 amino acids. The CDR3 nucleotides read TGCGCCAGCAGCCCGACAGGAAACACCATATATTTT. This encodes CASSPTGNTIYF. Drawing the rest from reference TRBV5-1 and TRBJ1-3, the complete variable domain is KAGVTQTPRYLIKTRGQQVTLSCSPISGHRSVSWYQQTPGQGLQFLFEYFSETQRNKGNFPGRFSGRQFSNSRSEMNVSTLELGDSALYLCASSPTGNTIYFGEGSWLTVV.

The J gene is TRBJ1-4, the V gene TRBV10-3; 10 bases are a match to TRBD1. The CDR3 sequence is 14 residues long. V gave up 6 bases and J gave up 8 bases; unmatched junction bases: 6. In germline, CDR1 is ENHRY, CDR2 SYGVKD. CDR3 amino acids: CAIRAGQGGEKLFF. The CDR3 DNA reads TGTGCCATCAGGGCAGGACAGGGGGGAGAAAAACTGTTTTTT.

This clone was detected only a few times. The V gene is TRBV28, the J gene TRBJ1-5; the match to TRBD1 covers 8 bases. Trimming cost V 5 bases and J 7 bases; bases outside gene matches: 7. This CDR3 spans 14 amino acids. CDR1 MDHEN and CDR2 SYDVKM come from the germline V gene. The CDR3 loop reads CASSPGTGRQPQHF. The CDR3 region has the DNA TGTGCCAGCAGTCCTGGGACAGGACGGCAGCCCCAGCATTTT.

The chain employs TRBV6-5 and TRBJ2-7; 10 bases match TRBD2. Losses at the gene ends were 2 bases for V and 2 bases for J; bases not matched to a gene: 3. CDR1 and CDR2 (germline): MNHEY, SVGAGI. The CDR3 is 15 amino acids. This chain's CDR3 is CASSYTSGEAYEQYF. CDR3 DNA sequence: TGTGCCAGCAGTTACACTAGCGGGGAAGCCTACGAGCAGTACTTC.

V is TRBV6-2 or TRBV6-3 and J is TRBJ1-1; D may be TRBD1 (5 bases). The CDR3 sequence is 15 residues long. V was clipped by 3 bases and J by 2 bases, with 13 bases between them. Germline CDR1 is MNHEY and CDR2 is SVGEGT. Here the CDR3 reads CASSYGRGFNTEAFF. CDR3 nucleotide sequence: TGTGCCAGCAGTTATGGGAGGGGATTTAACACTGAAGCTTTCTTT.

This rearrangement joins TRBV5-8 to TRBJ1-3, with D possibly being TRBD1 (5 bases). V lost 1 base and J lost 8, with 22 bases in between. CDR3 length equals 17 residues. Per the germline V gene, CDR1 is SGHTS and CDR2 is YDEGEE. CDR3 bases: TGTGCCAGCAGCTTGATTGGAACAGGAGGGCTCGGGGACACCATATATTTT. Its protein is CASSLIGTGGLGDTIYF.

This clone was seen more than once but under ten times. The chain has TRBV4-3 and TRBJ2-7; maybe TRBD1 (6 bases). The V end lost 0 bases, the J end lost 3 bases, and 9 bases lay between the germline ends. CDR1 is LGHNA, CDR2 YSLEER, per germline. This CDR3 has 14 amino acids. The CDR3 DNA reads as TGCGCCAGCAGCCAAGAGAAACAGGGCTACGAGCAGTACTTC. Its translation: CASSQEKQGYEQYF.

The chain links TRBV6-6 to TRBJ2-1; D remains ambiguous. Trimming stripped 4 bases from V and 1 base from J, with 11 bases between. This CDR3 has 15 residues. Germline V gives CDR1 MNHNY, CDR2 SVGAGI (reference sequence). DNA of the CDR3: TGTGCCAGCAGTTCCCAGTTATGGTCCTACAATGAGCAGTTCTTC. It yields the protein CASSSQLWSYNEQFF.

The chain combines TRBV7-2 with TRBJ1-5; possibly TRBD1 for D (6 bases). The CDR3 is 17 amino acids. V was shortened by 2 bases and J by 0 bases, with 14 bases between the two germline ends. In germline, CDR1 is SGHTA, CDR2 FQGNSA. CDR3 DNA sequence: TGTGCCAGCAGCTTACTAAGGGGGATTGATAGCAATCAGCCCCAGCATTTT. Encoded protein: CASSLLRGIDSNQPQHF.

The CDR3 here is CASTTRLYNSPLHF. In nucleotides, the CDR3 is TGTGCCAGCACAACGAGACTCTATAATTCACCCCTCCACTTT. This chain uses TRBV28 with TRBJ1-6, with no clear D. This CDR3 contains 14 residues. Per germline, CDR1 MDHEN and CDR2 SYDVKM. Trimming pared 7 bases from V and 3 bases from J, leaving 10 bases between.